This section outlines one TCR beta chain sequence together with its context. This record belongs to a study of human T cells and chemical hapten exposure. Looking at the study overall: Patch testing was performed with 0.01% DPC on the upper back, with reading at 6 days.

TCRdb reanalysed the RACE reads using MiXCR and keeps one entry per CDR3 protein. The sample yields about 93,000 distinct CDR3 sequences, about 8.5% seen once. Indicated time point: pre-sensitization, week 0. As for treatment: therapeutic diphenylcyclopropenone sensitization with weekly scalp DPC. The drawing of blood occurred before each patch test was applied. The germline V gene encodes CDR1 SQVTM and CDR2 ANQGSEA. CDR3 length equals 14 residues. The V gene lost 4 bases and the J gene lost 2 bases, with 13 bases spanning the gap. The sequencing here drew on whole blood, taken in connection with sensitization to the hapten diphenylcyclopropenone (DPC). The chain recombines TRBV29-1 with TRBJ2-3; maybe TRBD2 (6 bases). This sequence was found in a man in his forties with alopecia areata. Some clones in this sample may be carry-over from other donors' samples. The CDR3 DNA reads as TGCAGCGTTGTCCAGCGGGCCTCCACAGATACGCAGTATTTT. Protein product: CSVVQRASTDTQYF.